A single sample gave rise to the 25 T cell receptor beta chains below, sequenced in a study of PD-L1 blockade in urothelial cancer. Sequencing used immunoSEQ multiplex PCR; TCRdb keeps in-frame clones, though not all of them. This table holds 70,000 or so clones, around 84% found once. The starting material was PBMCs, obtained around atezolizumab (anti-PD-L1) treatment. The source of these receptors is a man between 65 and 80 years old with urothelial cancer.

The chain joins TRBV10-3 to TRBJ2-7; 7 positions agree with TRBD2. V lost 5 bases to trimming and J lost 1 base; unmatched junction nucleotides: 8. The length of the CDR3 is 15 residues. Germline-derived CDR1 and CDR2 are ENHRY and SYGVKD. The CDR3 nucleotides are TGTGCCATCAGTCTCTCTAGCGGACTTTCCTACGAGCAGTACTTC. Translating it yields CAISLSSGLSYEQYF.

This chain links TRBV15 with TRBJ2-5, with D possibly being TRBD2 (6 bases). With 0 bases removed from V and 7 bases from J, the gap between germline ends came to 12 bases. Germline CDR1 and CDR2: LNHNV and YYDKDF (reference sequence). The CDR3 loop spans 14 amino acids. CDR3 bases: TGTGCCACCAGCAGAGATCGGAGGGTTGGGACCCAGTACTTC. Translation gives CATSRDRRVGTQYF. The full variable domain, completed using reference TRBV15 and TRBJ2-5, is DAMVIQNPRYQVTQFGKPVTLSCSQTLNHNVMYWYQQKSSQAPKLLFHYYDKDFNNEADTPDNFQSRRPNTSFCFLDIRSPGLGDTAMYLCATSRDRRVGTQYFGPGTRLLVL.

The J gene is TRBJ2-3, the V gene TRBV21-1; TRBD2 is the table's D call and was not checked against the DNA. TRBV21-1 is assigned pseudogene status. CDR3 length: 13 residues. This CDR3 reads CARGIRGFRPQYF. The CDR3 coding sequence is TGTGCCAGAGGGATTCGCGGGTTTAGGCCGCAGTATTTT.

This clone was recorded once. The rearrangement uses TRBV5-1 and TRBJ2-5, with TRBD1 matching 8 bases. This CDR3 contains 16 residues. From germline, CDR1 is SGHRS and CDR2 YFSETQ. J lost 5 bases, V lost 4 bases, and 13 bases had no gene match. This CDR3 is CASSPSTGVRRETQYF. CDR3 bases: TGCGCCAGCAGCCCTTCGACAGGGGTGCGCCGGGAGACCCAGTACTTC.

This clone is labeled medium-sized. This chain connects TRBV6-1 to TRBJ2-7, with a tentative D call TRBD2 (6 bases). The germline CDR1 and CDR2 sequences are MNHNS and SASEGT. This CDR3 has 15 residues. The V and J ends lost 2 bases and 0 bases respectively, with 11 bases between them. The CDR3 sequence: CASSENGGSSYEQYF. As DNA, the CDR3 is TGTGCCAGCAGTGAAAATGGGGGGAGCTCCTACGAGCAGTACTTC.

This clone was recorded once. The CDR3 here is CATHRDSSYEQYF. CDR3 in DNA: TGTGCCACGCATCGGGACAGCTCCTACGAGCAGTACTTC. The V gene is TRBV28, the J gene TRBJ2-7; TRBD1 matches 7 bases. Germline lookup yields CDR1 MDHEN and CDR2 SYDVKM. This CDR3 has 13 amino acids. J gave up 0 bases and V 10 bases, and 6 bases lay outside the gene matches.

This chain joins TRBV5-1 and TRBJ2-5, with 7 bases lining up with TRBD2. The ends lost 4 bases at V and 5 bases at J; junction bases unmatched: 11. Germline loops: CDR1 SGHRS, CDR2 YFSETQ. The CDR3 covers 15 residues. The CDR3 loop is CASSTRAGVGETQYF. The CDR3 nucleotides are TGCGCCAGCAGCACCCGTGCGGGAGTCGGGGAGACCCAGTACTTC.

Only a few counts were recorded for this clone. The chain links TRBV2 to TRBJ2-7, with TRBD2 identical over 7 bases. From germline, CDR1 is SNHLY and CDR2 FYNNEI. The CDR3 is 13 residues long. V dropped 7 bases and J dropped 3; count of bases not matched to a gene: 6. The CDR3 spells CASMRTSDYEQYF. The CDR3, as DNA: TGTGCCAGCATGCGAACTAGCGACTACGAGCAGTACTTC. The whole variable domain, filled in from reference TRBV2 and TRBJ2-7, reads EPEVTQTPSHQVTQMGQEVILRCVPISNHLYFYWYRQILGQKVEFLVSFYNNEISEKSEIFDDQFSVERPDGSNFTLKIRSTKLEDSAMYFCASMRTSDYEQYFGPGTRLTVT.

This chain links TRBV7-8 with TRBJ1-2; 8 positions agree with TRBD1. Unmatched junction bases numbered 14, after V lost 2 bases and J lost 3 bases. The CDR3 loop spans 18 amino acids. Looked up from germline, CDR1 is SGHVS and CDR2 is FQNEAQ. CDR3 sequence: CASSLFLRAAGGHYGYTF. CDR3 in DNA: TGTGCCAGCAGCTTATTTCTCCGAGCAGCAGGGGGCCACTATGGCTACACCTTC. The full variable domain, rest sourced from reference TRBV7-8 and TRBJ1-2, is GAGVSQSPRYKVAKRGQDVALRCDPISGHVSLFWYQQALGQGPEFLTYFQNEAQLDKSGLPSDRFFAERPEGSVSTLKIQRTQQEDSAVYLCASSLFLRAAGGHYGYTFGSGTRLTVV.

V and J are TRBV7-6 and TRBJ2-1; a weak D match, TRBD2 (6 bases). The CDR3 is made up of 15 amino acids. Trimming pared 1 base from V and 3 bases from J, leaving 10 bases between. From germline, CDR1 is SGHVS and CDR2 FNYEAQ. CDR3 loop: CASSLGSGDYNEQFF. The CDR3 nucleotides read TGTGCCAGCAGCTTAGGCTCGGGAGACTACAATGAGCAGTTCTTC.

The chain joins TRBV29-1 to TRBJ2-5; no reliable D call. Germline V gives CDR1 SQVTM, CDR2 ANQGSEA. The CDR3 loop spans 13 amino acids. V lost 4 bases to trimming and J lost 1 base, with 10 bases between them. The CDR3: CSVAGVGQETQYF. CDR3 DNA: TGCAGCGTTGCGGGTGTCGGCCAAGAGACCCAGTACTTC. Using reference TRBV29-1 and TRBJ2-5 for the parts outside the CDR3, the full variable domain is SAVISQKPSRDICQRGTSLTIQCQVDSQVTMMFWYRQQPGQSLTLIATANQGSEATYESGFVIDKFPISRPNLTFSTLTVSNMSPEDSSIYLCSVAGVGQETQYFGPGTRLLVL.

V and J are TRBV29-1 and TRBJ2-7; TRBD1 might be the D (6 bases). CDR3 length: 16 amino acids. Trimming shortened V by 6 bases and J by 2 bases, and 23 bases separated the two germline ends. CDR1 is SQVTM and CDR2 is ANQGSEA in the germline V gene. The CDR3 here is CSVRSVAGTPAYEQYF. The CDR3 DNA reads TGCAGCGTCAGATCCGTCGCCGGGACACCGGCCTACGAGCAGTACTTC.

The genes are TRBV7-9 and TRBJ2-7, with 9 bases fitting TRBD2. CDR1 and CDR2 (germline): SEHNR, FQNEAQ (reference sequence). With V trimmed by 1 base and J by 3 bases, 7 bases remained unmatched. CDR3 length equals 16 residues. The CDR3 protein is CASSLDLREGVYEQYF. The CDR3 DNA sequence: TGTGCCAGCAGCTTAGATCTGCGGGAGGGTGTCTACGAGCAGTACTTC. Full variable domain (rest looked up from reference TRBV7-9 and TRBJ2-7): DTGVSQNPRHKITKRGQNVTFRCDPISEHNRLYWYRQTLGQGPEFLTYFQNEAQLEKSRLLSDRFSAERPKGSFSTLEIQRTEQGDSAMYLCASSLDLREGVYEQYFGPGTRLTVT.

V usage is TRBV19 and J usage is TRBJ2-3; TRBD2 matches at 9 bases. CDR1 and CDR2 (germline): LNHDA, SQIVND (reference sequence). The CDR3 has 15 residues. J lost 2 bases, V lost 3 bases, and 3 bases had no gene match. DNA for the CDR3: TGTGCCAGTAGTATGCGGGAGGGCCTCACAGATACGCAGTATTTT. Its translation is CASSMREGLTDTQYF.

V is TRBV5-4 and J is TRBJ2-7; TRBD2 might be the D (5 bases). In germline, CDR1 is SGHNT, CDR2 YYREEE (reference sequence). The V gene lost 4 bases and the J gene lost 4 bases, with 15 bases spanning the gap. The CDR3 consists of 14 residues. The DNA of the CDR3 is TGTGCCAGCAGCCCCGGTCTAGCAGATTACGAGCAGTACTTC. Translating it yields CASSPGLADYEQYF.

This chain links TRBV7-6 with TRBJ2-2; D not resolved. Deletions cut 1 base from V and 4 bases from J, with 7 bases between. The CDR3 is 14 residues long. Germline CDR1 SGHVS, CDR2 FNYEAQ. The CDR3 sequence: CASSLGPSTGELFF. The CDR3 coding sequence is TGTGCCAGCAGCTTAGGGCCATCCACCGGGGAGCTGTTTTTT.

This chain links TRBV27 with TRBJ1-2, with TRBD1 matching over 7 bases. The CDR3 is 16 amino acids. V shed 8 bases, J shed 8 bases, and the junction held 20 bases outside the gene matches. Germline loops: CDR1 MNHEY, CDR2 SMNVEV (reference sequence). The CDR3 DNA reads as TGTGCCAGCCGTCGAAACCGGGACAGCCAGCCTGGGGGCTACACCTTC. Residues: CASRRNRDSQPGGYTF.

This clone was detected only once. This CDR3 reads CASSLGGMPTNTIYF. CDR3 nucleotide sequence: TGCGCCAGCAGCCTGGGAGGTATGCCTACAAACACCATATATTTT. The V gene is TRBV4-1, the J gene TRBJ1-3; D gene uncertain. CDR1 and CDR2 from the germline V gene are MGHRA and YSYEKL. The ends were cut back, 4 bases at V and 6 bases at J, with 16 bases in the middle. The CDR3 consists of 15 residues.

The chain joins TRBV18 to TRBJ2-1, with D tentatively TRBD2 (7 bases). V lost 3 bases and J 4 bases, leaving 13 bases between the germline ends. This CDR3 spans 15 amino acids. Germline V gene sequence: CDR1 KGHSH, CDR2 LQKENI. The CDR3 sequence: CASSPSGGQYNEQFF. DNA for the CDR3: TGTGCCAGCTCACCGTCGGGGGGACAATACAATGAGCAGTTCTTC.

The chain combines TRBV30 with TRBJ1-5; tentative D call: TRBD1 (6 bases). Trimming took 4 bases from V and 4 from J, leaving 17 bases between them. Looked up from germline, CDR1 is GTSNPN and CDR2 is SVGIG (reference sequence). The CDR3 contains 15 residues. In DNA, the CDR3 is TGTGCCTGGAACACAGGGAGTTCCGGGAATCAGCCCCAGCATTTT. Translated: CAWNTGSSGNQPQHF.

In DNA form, the CDR3 reads TGTGCCAGTAGTTCAGGGGCTGGGGCCAACGTCCTGACTTTC. Translated, it gives CASSSGAGANVLTF. This chain uses TRBV19 with TRBJ2-6; D may be TRBD1 (6 bases). Germline loops: CDR1 LNHDA, CDR2 SQIVND (reference sequence). This CDR3 is 14 amino acids long. Trimming cost V 5 bases and J 2 bases, with 7 bases left between them.

This chain links TRBV10-2 with TRBJ2-3; 11 nucleotides align to TRBD1. The CDR3 has 15 amino acids. Germline-derived CDR1 and CDR2 are WSHSY and SAAADI. With V trimmed by 7 bases and J by 3 bases, 6 bases remained unmatched. Here the CDR3 reads CASTVGTGGTDTQYF. For the CDR3, the DNA is TGCGCCAGCACGGTTGGGACAGGGGGGACAGATACGCAGTATTTT.

The chain links TRBV30 to TRBJ1-2; 7 bases are a match to TRBD1. This CDR3 is built from 13 residues. Trimming cost V 2 bases and J 4 bases; bases outside gene matches: 4. Germline V gene data show CDR1 as GTSNPN and CDR2 as SVGIG (reference sequence). The CDR3 region is CAWSPNRGYGYTF. The CDR3 DNA is TGTGCCTGGAGTCCAAACAGGGGCTATGGCTACACCTTC.

There are a few counts of this clone. The chain combines TRBV13 with TRBJ2-7; 13 bases match TRBD2. CDR1 and CDR2 (germline): PRHDT, FYEKMQ (reference sequence). Trimming removed 5 bases from V and 7 bases from J; junction bases left unmatched: 2. There are 13 residues in the CDR3. The CDR3 bases are TGTGCCAGCAGCCGGGGACTAGCGGGAGAGCAGTACTTC. Translating gives CASSRGLAGEQYF.

This clone was recorded once. The rearrangement joins TRBV7-3 to TRBJ2-3; 7 bases match TRBD1. The CDR3 length is 14 residues. Germline V lookup: CDR1 SGHTA, CDR2 FQGTGA. The V segment lost 5 bases and the J segment 3 bases; nucleotides outside the gene matches: 5. CDR3 sequence (DNA): TGTGCCAGCAGCCCAGACAGGGCTACAGATACGCAGTATTTT. Residues: CASSPDRATDTQYF.